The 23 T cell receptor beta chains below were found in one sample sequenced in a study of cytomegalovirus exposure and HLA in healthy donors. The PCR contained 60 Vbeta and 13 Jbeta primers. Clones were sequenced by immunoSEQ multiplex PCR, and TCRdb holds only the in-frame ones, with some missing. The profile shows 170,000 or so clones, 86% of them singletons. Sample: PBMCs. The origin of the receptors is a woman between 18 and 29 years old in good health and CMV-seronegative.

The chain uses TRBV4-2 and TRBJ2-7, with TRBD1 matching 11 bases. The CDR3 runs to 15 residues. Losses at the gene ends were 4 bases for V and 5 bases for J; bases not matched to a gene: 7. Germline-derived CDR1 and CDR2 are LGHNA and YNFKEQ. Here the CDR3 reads CASSPTGTGGHEQYF. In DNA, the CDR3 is TGTGCCAGCAGCCCGACCGGGACAGGGGGGCACGAGCAGTACTTC.

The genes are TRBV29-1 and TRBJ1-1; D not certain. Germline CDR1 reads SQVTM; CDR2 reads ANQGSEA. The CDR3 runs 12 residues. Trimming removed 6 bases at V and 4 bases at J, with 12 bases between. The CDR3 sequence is CSVSPGSTEAFF. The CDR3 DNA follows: TGCAGCGTCTCTCCCGGGTCCACTGAAGCTTTCTTT.

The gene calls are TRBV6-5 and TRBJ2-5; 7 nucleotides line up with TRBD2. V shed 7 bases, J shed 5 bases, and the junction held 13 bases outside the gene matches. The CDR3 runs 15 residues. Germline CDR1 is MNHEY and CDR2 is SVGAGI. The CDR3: CASNQAGTGGETQYF. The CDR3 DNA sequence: TGTGCCAGCAACCAAGCCGGGACCGGGGGGGAGACCCAGTACTTC.

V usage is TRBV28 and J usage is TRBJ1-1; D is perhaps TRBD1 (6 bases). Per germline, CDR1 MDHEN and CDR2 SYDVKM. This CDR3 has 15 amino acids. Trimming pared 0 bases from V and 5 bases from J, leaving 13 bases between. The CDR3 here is CASSLWEGGGTEAFF. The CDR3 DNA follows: TGTGCCAGCAGTTTATGGGAGGGAGGGGGGACTGAAGCTTTCTTT.

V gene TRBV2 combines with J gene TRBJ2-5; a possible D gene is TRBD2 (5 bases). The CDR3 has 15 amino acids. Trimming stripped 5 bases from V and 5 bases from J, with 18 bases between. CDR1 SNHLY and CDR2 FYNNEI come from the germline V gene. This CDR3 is CASSLASGGFETQYF. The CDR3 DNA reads TGTGCCAGCAGTCTAGCCTCAGGAGGCTTTGAGACCCAGTACTTC.

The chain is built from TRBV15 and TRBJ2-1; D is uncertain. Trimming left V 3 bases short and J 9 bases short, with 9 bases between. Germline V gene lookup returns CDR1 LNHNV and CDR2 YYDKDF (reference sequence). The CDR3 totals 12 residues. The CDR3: CATSSLVGEQFF. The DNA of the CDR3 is TGTGCCACCAGCAGCCTAGTCGGTGAGCAGTTCTTC.

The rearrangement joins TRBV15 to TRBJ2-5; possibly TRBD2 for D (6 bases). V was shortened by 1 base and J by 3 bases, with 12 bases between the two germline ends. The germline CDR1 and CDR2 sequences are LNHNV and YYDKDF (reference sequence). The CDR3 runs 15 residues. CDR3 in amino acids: CATSRGRGTKETQYF. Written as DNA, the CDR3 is TGTGCCACCAGCAGAGGGCGCGGGACGAAAGAGACCCAGTACTTC.

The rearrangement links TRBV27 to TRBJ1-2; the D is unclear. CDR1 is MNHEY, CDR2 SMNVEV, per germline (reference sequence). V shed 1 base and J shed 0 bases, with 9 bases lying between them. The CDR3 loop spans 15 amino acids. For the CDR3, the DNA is TGTGCCAGCAGTTTATTCCCCGACTCTAACTATGGCTACACCTTC. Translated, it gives CASSLFPDSNYGYTF.

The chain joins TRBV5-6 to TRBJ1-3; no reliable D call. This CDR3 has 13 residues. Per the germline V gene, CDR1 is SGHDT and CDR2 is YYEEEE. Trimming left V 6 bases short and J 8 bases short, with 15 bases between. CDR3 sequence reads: CASNLASGDTIYF. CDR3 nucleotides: TGTGCCAGCAACCTGGCGTCCGGAGACACCATATATTTT.

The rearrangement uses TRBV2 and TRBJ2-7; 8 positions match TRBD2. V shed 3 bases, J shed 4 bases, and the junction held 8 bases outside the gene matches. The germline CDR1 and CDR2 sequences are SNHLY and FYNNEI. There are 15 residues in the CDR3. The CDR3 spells CASSDNLAGEYEQYF. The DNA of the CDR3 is TGTGCCAGCAGTGATAATCTAGCGGGCGAATACGAGCAGTACTTC.

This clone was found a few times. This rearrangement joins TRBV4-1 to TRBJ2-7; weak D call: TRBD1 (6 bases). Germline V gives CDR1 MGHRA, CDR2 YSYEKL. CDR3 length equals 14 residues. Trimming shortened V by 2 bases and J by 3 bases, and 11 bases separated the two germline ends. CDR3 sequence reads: CASSQRGQFYEQYF. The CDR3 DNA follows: TGCGCCAGCAGCCAACGCGGACAGTTCTACGAGCAGTACTTC.

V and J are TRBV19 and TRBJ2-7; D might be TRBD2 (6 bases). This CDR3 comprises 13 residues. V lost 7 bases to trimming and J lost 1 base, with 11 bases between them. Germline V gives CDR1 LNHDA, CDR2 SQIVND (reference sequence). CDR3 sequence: CASNMAGSYEQYF. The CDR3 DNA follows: TGTGCCAGTAATATGGCGGGGTCCTACGAGCAGTACTTC.

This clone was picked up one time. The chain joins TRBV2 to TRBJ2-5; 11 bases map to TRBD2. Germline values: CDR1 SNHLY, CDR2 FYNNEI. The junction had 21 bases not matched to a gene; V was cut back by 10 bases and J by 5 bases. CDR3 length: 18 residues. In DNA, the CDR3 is TGTGCCACCCTACGGGGTAGCGGGGGGGCCGGTGGGTCGGAGACCCAGTACTTC. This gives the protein CATLRGSGGAGGSETQYF.

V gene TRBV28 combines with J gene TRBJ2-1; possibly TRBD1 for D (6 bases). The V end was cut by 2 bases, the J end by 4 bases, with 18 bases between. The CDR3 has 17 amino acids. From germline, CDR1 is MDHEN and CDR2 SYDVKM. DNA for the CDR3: TGTGCCAGCAGTTTAGGGTCAGGGGTAAGGGGGTACAATGAGCAGTTCTTC. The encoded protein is CASSLGSGVRGYNEQFF.

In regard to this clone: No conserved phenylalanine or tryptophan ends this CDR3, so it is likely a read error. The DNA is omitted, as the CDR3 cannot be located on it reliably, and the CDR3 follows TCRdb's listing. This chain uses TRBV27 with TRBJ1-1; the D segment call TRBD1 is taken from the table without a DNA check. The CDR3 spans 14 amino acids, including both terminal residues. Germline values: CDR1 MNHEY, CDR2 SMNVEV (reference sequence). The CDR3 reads CASSLTTQGQGTTR.

The CDR3 region has the DNA TGTGCCAGCAGTTACTCGGGACAGGTAGACTACGAGCAGTACTTC. Its translation is CASSYSGQVDYEQYF. V is TRBV6-5 and J is TRBJ2-7; 8 nucleotides align to TRBD1. The CDR3 totals 15 residues. The trim removed 0 bases at V and 3 bases at J, leaving 4 bases unmatched. Germline CDR1 MNHEY, CDR2 SVGAGI.

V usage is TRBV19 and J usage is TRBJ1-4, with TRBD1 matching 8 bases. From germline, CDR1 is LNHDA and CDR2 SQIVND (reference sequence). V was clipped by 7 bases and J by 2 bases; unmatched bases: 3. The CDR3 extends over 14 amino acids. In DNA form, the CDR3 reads TGTGCCAGTACAGGGGGCTCGACTAATGAAAAACTGTTTTTT. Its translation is CASTGGSTNEKLFF. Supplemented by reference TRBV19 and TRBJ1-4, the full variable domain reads DGGITQSPKYLFRKEGQNVTLSCEQNLNHDAMYWYRQDPGQGLRLIYYSQIVNDFQKGDIAEGYSVSREKKESFPLTVTSAQKNPTAFYLCASTGGSTNEKLFFGSGTQLSVL.

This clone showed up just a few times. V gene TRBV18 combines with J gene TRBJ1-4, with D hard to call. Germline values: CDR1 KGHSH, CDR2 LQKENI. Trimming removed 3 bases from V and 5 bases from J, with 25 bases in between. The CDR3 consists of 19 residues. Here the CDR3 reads CASSPTSRAEPWMNEKLFF. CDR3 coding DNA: TGTGCCAGCTCACCGACATCGAGGGCGGAACCATGGATGAATGAAAAACTGTTTTTT.

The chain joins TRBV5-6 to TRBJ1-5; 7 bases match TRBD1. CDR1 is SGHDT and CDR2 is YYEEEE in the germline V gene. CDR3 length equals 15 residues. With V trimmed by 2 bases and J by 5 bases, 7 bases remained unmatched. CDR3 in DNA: TGTGCCAGCAGCTTTGGGACAGCCTTCGATCAGCCCCAGCATTTT. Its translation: CASSFGTAFDQPQHF.

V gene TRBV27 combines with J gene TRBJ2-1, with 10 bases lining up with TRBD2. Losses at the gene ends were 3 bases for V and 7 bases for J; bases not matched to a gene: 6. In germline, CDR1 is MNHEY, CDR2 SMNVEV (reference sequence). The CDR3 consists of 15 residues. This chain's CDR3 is CASSLGVAGGNEQFF. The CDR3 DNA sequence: TGTGCCAGCAGTTTGGGAGTAGCGGGAGGTAATGAGCAGTTCTTC.

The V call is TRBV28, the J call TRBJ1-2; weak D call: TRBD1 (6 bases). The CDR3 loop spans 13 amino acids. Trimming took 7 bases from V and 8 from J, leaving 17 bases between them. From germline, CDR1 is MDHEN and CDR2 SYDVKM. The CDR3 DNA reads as TGTGCCAGCAACCAGGGGACCTTGGGGGGCTACACCTTC. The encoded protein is CASNQGTLGGYTF.

CDR3 sequence (DNA): TGTGCCAGCAGCCAAGCCTGGGGACAGGGGGATGGCTACACCTTC. Residues: CASSQAWGQGDGYTF. The chain has TRBV14 and TRBJ1-2; TRBD1 aligns across 11 bases. The germline V gene has CDR1 SGHDN and CDR2 FVKESK. The CDR3 is 15 amino acids. V trimming: 1 base; J trimming: 6 bases; junction bases outside the gene matches: 4.

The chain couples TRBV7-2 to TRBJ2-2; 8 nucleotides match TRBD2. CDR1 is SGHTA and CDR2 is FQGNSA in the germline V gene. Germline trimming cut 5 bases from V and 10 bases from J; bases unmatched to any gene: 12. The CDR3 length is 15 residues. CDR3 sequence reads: CASSTPGLGGKELFF. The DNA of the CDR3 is TGTGCCAGCAGCACACCGGGACTAGGGGGGAAGGAGCTGTTTTTT.